The 10 T cell receptor beta chains in this list originate from one sample, sequenced in a study of blood T cell repertoires in COVID-19. Here immunoSEQ multiplex PCR was the method, and the copy in TCRdb shows in-frame clones only, minus some. The sample carries roughly 80,000 clones, about nine tenths recorded once. Sequencing was done on a sample of peripheral blood. Every receptor here comes from a man of 80 years or more in a cohort sampled during active COVID-19.

This clone has more than one count but fewer than ten. The chain combines TRBV18 with TRBJ1-1; 7 bases are shared with TRBD1. CDR1 and CDR2 from the germline V gene are KGHSH and LQKENI. V shed 2 bases and J 6 bases; nucleotides not matched to a gene: 9. The length of the CDR3 is 15 residues. DNA of the CDR3: TGTGCCAGCTCACCAGGCGTCAGGGGGGATGCTGAAGCTTTCTTT. Protein: CASSPGVRGDAEAFF. The full variable domain, its missing parts supplied by reference TRBV18 and TRBJ1-1, is NAGVMQNPRHLVRRRGQEARLRCSPMKGHSHVYWYRQLPEEGLKFMVYLQKENIIDESGMPKERFSAEFPKEGPSILRIQQVVRGDSAAYFCASSPGVRGDAEAFFGQGTRLTVV.

This clone was picked up a small number of times. This rearrangement joins TRBV5-4 to TRBJ2-3; TRBD2 matches 8 bases. V shed 1 base and J 1 base; nucleotides not matched to a gene: 2. CDR1 and CDR2 (germline): SGHNT, YYREEE (reference sequence). The CDR3 runs to 15 residues. The CDR3 region is CASSLKAGGTDTQYF. DNA for the CDR3: TGTGCCAGCAGCTTGAAAGCGGGGGGCACAGATACGCAGTATTTT.

The J gene is TRBJ1-1, the V gene TRBV4-2; TRBD1 matches at 8 bases. The length of the CDR3 is 17 residues. Trimming removed 4 bases from V and 0 bases from J; junction bases left unmatched: 10. From germline, CDR1 is LGHNA and CDR2 YNFKEQ. The CDR3 sequence: CASSLGPGQALNTEAFF. The CDR3 nucleotides are TGTGCCAGCAGCCTGGGACCGGGACAGGCCTTGAACACTGAAGCTTTCTTT.

V and J are TRBV4-3 and TRBJ2-5; TRBD1 aligns across 11 bases. Germline CDR1 reads LGHNA; CDR2 reads YSLEER. The CDR3 sequence is 17 residues long. V trimming: 1 base; J trimming: 5 bases; junction bases outside the gene matches: 9. The CDR3 DNA is TGCGCCAGCAGCCAAGGGTCAAGGACAGGGGGCTCGGAGACCCAGTACTTC. The encoded protein is CASSQGSRTGGSETQYF.

This clone appeared a single time. This chain connects TRBV12-3 or TRBV12-4 to TRBJ1-2; 9 positions match TRBD1. This CDR3 is built from 13 residues. V shed 6 bases, J shed 8 bases, and the junction held 7 bases outside the gene matches. In DNA form, the CDR3 reads TGTGCCAGCAGCCCGGGACAGGGAAGCGGCTACACCTTC. Its protein is CASSPGQGSGYTF.

This clone was seen a single time. The V call is TRBV29-1, the J call TRBJ2-3, with 7 bases matching TRBD1. The CDR3 has 14 amino acids. Trimming cost V 2 bases and J 3 bases; bases outside gene matches: 5. Germline-derived CDR1 and CDR2 are SQVTM and ANQGSEA. CDR3 region: CSVELGTATDTQYF. The CDR3 region has the DNA TGCAGCGTTGAATTGGGGACAGCGACAGATACGCAGTATTTT.

This clone has a single count. The chain has TRBV5-4 and TRBJ2-5; TRBD1 matches at 10 bases. Per the germline V gene, CDR1 is SGHNT and CDR2 is YYREEE (reference sequence). V was clipped by 4 bases and J by 4 bases; unmatched bases: 7. CDR3 length equals 15 residues. The CDR3 sequence is CASSRDRGPGETQYF. DNA of the CDR3: TGTGCCAGCAGCCGGGACAGGGGCCCCGGAGAGACCCAGTACTTC.

The chain links TRBV27 to TRBJ1-5; D is possibly TRBD1 (5 bases). CDR1 and CDR2 from the germline V gene are MNHEY and SMNVEV (reference sequence). The CDR3 consists of 14 residues. V was clipped by 3 bases and J by 0 bases, with 6 bases between them. CDR3 DNA: TGTGCCAGCAGTTTGGGGCCTAGCAATCAGCCCCAGCATTTT. Translation gives CASSLGPSNQPQHF.

The chain recombines TRBV3-1 (or the pseudogene TRBV3-2) with TRBJ2-7; the D is unclear. Germline V gives CDR1 LGHDT, CDR2 YNNKEL (reference sequence). The CDR3 spans 17 residues. Trimming took 0 bases from V and 0 from J, leaving 15 bases between them. Here the CDR3 reads CASSQDKTLQSSYEQYF. The CDR3 DNA is TGTGCCAGCAGCCAAGATAAGACGTTACAGTCCTCCTACGAGCAGTACTTC.

V is TRBV4-1 and J is TRBJ1-5; D is unclear. CDR3 length: 15 residues. Germline values: CDR1 MGHRA, CDR2 YSYEKL. V was pared by 4 bases and J by 4 bases, with 14 bases between. The CDR3 protein is CASSRTDGENQPQHF. CDR3 DNA: TGCGCCAGCAGCCGCACGGATGGGGAGAATCAGCCCCAGCATTTT.